The TCR beta chain under discussion was sequenced for a study of T cells in Graves' hyperthyroidism and ophthalmopathy. As for the study in general: Prior to any treatment, at the point of initial diagnosis, peripheral blood was collected.

V lost 6 bases and J lost 1, with 15 bases in between. Germline V lookup: CDR1 MNHEY, CDR2 SMNVEV (reference sequence). The CDR3 has 15 amino acids. TCR beta CDR3 regions were amplified from RNA. The HTBI set primed first-round TCR CDR3 RT-PCR. TCRdb fed the multiplex PCR reads into MiXCR, producing one record per CDR3 protein. The sample contains hundreds of thousands of distinct CDR3 sequences, 15% to 20% of which appear only once. A NOSPECS grade of at least 4, a Clinical Activity Score of at least 3 and duration under 3 months were recorded in ophthalmopathy patients. This clonotype was counted only a few times. Its cognate antigen is unknown. Study-level findings and limits: Most thyroid clonotypes with frequency above 0.001 were detected in blood.

Sequenced: blood. The chain joins TRBV27 to TRBJ1-1; D is uncertain. The sequence was obtained from a woman aged 40 to 55 with Graves' ophthalmopathy. The CDR3 protein is CASRASGVGNTEAFF. CDR3 DNA: TGTGCCAGCAGGGCAAGTGGTGTCGGGAACACTGAAGCTTTCTTT.